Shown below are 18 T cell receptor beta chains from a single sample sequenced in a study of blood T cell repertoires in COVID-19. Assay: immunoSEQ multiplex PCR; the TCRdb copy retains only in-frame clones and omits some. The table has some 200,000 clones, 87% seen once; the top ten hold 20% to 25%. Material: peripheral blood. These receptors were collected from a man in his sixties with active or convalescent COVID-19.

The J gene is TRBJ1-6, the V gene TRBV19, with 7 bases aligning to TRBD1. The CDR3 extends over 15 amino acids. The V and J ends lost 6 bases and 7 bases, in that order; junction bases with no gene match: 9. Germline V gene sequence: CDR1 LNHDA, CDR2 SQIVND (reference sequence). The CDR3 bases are TGTGCCAGTAGAGATTGGACAGGAGCGAATTCACCCCTCCACTTT. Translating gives CASRDWTGANSPLHF.

CDR3 protein: CASSQGGADSNQPQHF. CDR3 sequence (DNA): TGCGCCAGCAGCCAAGGTGGAGCAGATAGCAATCAGCCCCAGCATTTT. The chain links TRBV4-1 to TRBJ1-5, with unresolved D. The V end lost 1 base, the J end lost 0 bases, and 10 bases lay between the germline ends. The CDR3 consists of 16 residues. The V gene's germline CDR1 is MGHRA and CDR2 YSYEKL.

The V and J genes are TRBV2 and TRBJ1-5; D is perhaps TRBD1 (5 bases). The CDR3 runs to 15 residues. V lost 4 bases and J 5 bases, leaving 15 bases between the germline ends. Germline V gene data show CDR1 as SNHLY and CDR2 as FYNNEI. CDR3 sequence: CASSADSPQHQPQHF. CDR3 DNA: TGTGCCAGCAGTGCTGACAGTCCCCAGCATCAGCCCCAGCATTTT.

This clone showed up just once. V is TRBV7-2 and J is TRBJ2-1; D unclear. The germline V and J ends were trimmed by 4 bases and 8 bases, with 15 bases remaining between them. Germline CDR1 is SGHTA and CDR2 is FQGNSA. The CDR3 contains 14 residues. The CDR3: CASSSRPSPDEQFF. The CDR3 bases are TGTGCCAGCAGCTCCCGTCCTAGTCCGGATGAGCAGTTCTTC.

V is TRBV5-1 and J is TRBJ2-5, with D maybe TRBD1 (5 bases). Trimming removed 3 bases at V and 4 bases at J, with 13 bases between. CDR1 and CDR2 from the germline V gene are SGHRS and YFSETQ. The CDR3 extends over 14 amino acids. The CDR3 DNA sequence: TGCGCCAGCAGCTCACCCATGGGGCGAGAGACCCAGTACTTC. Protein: CASSSPMGRETQYF.

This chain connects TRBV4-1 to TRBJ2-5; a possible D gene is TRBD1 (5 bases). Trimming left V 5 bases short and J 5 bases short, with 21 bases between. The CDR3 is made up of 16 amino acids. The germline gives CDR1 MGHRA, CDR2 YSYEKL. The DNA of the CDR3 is TGCGCCAGCAGCACCCAAGGCCAGGGAATGGGGGAGACCCAGTACTTC. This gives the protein CASSTQGQGMGETQYF.

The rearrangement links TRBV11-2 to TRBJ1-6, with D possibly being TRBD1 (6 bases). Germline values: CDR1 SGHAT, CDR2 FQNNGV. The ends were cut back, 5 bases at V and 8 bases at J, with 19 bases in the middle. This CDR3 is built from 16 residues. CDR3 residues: CASSLRQALSDSPLHF. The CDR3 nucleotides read TGTGCCAGCAGCCTTCGACAGGCCCTCAGCGATTCACCCCTCCACTTT.

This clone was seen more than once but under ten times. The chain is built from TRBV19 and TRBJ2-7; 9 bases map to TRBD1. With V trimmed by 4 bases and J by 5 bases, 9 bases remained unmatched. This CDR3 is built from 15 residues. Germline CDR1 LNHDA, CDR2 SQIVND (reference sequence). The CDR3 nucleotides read TGTGCCAGTAGTAACCCCGGGGACAGGGCCGACGAGCAGTACTTC. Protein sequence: CASSNPGDRADEQYF.

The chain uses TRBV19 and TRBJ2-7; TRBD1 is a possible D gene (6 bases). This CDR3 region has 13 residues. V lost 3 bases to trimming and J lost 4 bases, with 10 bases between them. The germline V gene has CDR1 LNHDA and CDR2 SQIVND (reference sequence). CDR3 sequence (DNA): TGTGCCAGTAGTATCCAGGGGCGATACGAGCAGTACTTC. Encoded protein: CASSIQGRYEQYF.

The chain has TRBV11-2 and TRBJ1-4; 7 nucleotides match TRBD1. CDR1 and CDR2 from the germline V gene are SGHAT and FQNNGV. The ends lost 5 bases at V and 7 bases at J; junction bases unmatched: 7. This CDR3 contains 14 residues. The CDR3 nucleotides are TGTGCCAGCAGCCCGACAGGGAACCGTGAAAAACTGTTTTTT. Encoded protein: CASSPTGNREKLFF. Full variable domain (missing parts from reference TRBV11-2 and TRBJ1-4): EAGVAQSPRYKIIEKRQSVAFWCNPISGHATLYWYQQILGQGPKLLIQFQNNGVVDDSQLPKDRFSAERLKGVDSTLKIQPAKLEDSAVYLCASSPTGNREKLFFGSGTQLSVL.

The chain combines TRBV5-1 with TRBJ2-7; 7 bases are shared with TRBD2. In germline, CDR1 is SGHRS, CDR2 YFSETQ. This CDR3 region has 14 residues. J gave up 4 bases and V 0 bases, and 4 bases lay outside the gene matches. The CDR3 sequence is CASSLGGEGYEQYF. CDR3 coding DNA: TGCGCCAGCAGCTTGGGAGGGGAGGGGTACGAGCAGTACTTC.

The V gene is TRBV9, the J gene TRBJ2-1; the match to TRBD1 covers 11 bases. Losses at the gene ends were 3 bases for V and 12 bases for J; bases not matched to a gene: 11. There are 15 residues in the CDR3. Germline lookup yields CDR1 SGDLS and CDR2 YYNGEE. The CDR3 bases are TGTGCCAGCAGCGCCCCCCCCCGGACAGGGGGCTTGCAGTTCTTC. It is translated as CASSAPPRTGGLQFF. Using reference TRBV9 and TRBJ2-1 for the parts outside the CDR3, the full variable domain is DSGVTQTPKHLITATGQRVTLRCSPRSGDLSVYWYQQSLDQGLQFLIQYYNGEERAKGNILERFSAQQFPDLHSELNLSSLELGDSALYFCASSAPPRTGGLQFFGPGTRLTVL.

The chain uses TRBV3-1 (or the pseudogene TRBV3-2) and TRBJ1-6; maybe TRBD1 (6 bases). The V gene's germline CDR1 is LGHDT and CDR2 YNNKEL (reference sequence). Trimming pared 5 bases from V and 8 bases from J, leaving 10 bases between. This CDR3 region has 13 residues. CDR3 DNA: TGTGCCAGCAGCTTATACAGGGATTCACCCCTCCACTTT. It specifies CASSLYRDSPLHF.

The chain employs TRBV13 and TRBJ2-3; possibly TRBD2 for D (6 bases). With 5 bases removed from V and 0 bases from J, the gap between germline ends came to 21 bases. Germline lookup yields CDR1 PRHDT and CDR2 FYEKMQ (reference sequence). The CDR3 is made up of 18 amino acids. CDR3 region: CASSARTGGVTSTDTQYF. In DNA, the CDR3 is TGTGCCAGCAGCGCTCGGACCGGAGGGGTTACTAGCACAGATACGCAGTATTTT. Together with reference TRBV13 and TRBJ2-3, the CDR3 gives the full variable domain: AAGVIQSPRHLIKEKRETATLKCYPIPRHDTVYWYQQGPGQDPQFLISFYEKMQSDKGSIPDRFSAQQFSDYHSELNMSSLELGDSALYFCASSARTGGVTSTDTQYFGPGTRLTVL.

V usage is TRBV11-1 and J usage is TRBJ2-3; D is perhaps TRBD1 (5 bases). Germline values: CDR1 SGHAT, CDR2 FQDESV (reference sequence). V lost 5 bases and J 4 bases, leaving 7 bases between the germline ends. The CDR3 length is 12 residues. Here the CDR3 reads CASSRRADTQYF. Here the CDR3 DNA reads TGTGCCAGCAGCCGCAGGGCAGATACGCAGTATTTT.

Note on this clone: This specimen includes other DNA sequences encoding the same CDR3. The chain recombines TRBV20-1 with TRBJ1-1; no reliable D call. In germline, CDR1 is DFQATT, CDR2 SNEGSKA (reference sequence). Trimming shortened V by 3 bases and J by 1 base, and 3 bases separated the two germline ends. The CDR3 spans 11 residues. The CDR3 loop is CSARRNTEAFF. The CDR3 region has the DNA TGCAGTGCTAGGCGGAACACTGAAGCTTTCTTT.

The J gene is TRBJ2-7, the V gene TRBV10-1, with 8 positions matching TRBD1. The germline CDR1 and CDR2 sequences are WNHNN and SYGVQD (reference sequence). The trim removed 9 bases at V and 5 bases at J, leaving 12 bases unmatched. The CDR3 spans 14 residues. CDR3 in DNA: TGCGCCAGACGGAAGGACAGGGATGTGGACGAGCAGTACTTC. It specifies CARRKDRDVDEQYF.

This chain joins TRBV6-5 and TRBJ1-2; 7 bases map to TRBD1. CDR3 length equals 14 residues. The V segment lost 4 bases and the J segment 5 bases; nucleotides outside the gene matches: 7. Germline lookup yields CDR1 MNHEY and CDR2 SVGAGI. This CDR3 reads CASSSTGEWYGYTF. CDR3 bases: TGTGCCAGCAGTTCTACAGGGGAGTGGTATGGCTACACCTTC.